These T cell receptor beta chains were read from a single sample in a study of cytomegalovirus exposure and HLA in healthy donors. Produced via immunoSEQ multiplex PCR; TCRdb's table is partial and in-frame only. The repertoire holds under 200,000 clones, about 76% seen once, with around 2.5% in the top ten. The specimen sequenced was PBMCs. The receptors were gathered from a woman aged 35 to 49 in good health and CMV-seropositive. CDR3s include the opening cysteine and the closing phenylalanine or tryptophan. A D gene is named only where the DNA matches it firmly. Part of the rows lack a size; the others show once, few, many or a class for expanded clones.

>NA|TRBJ1-6|TRBV28|TRBD1
TGTGCCAGCAGCAAGACGGACAGGGCCGGTAATTCACCCCTCCACTTT
CASSKTDRAGNSPLHF
>NA|TRBJ1-5|TRBV5-6|NA
TGTGCCAGCAGGAATCAGGGAGGGGATCAGCCCCAGCATTTT
CASRNQGGDQPQHF
>NA|TRBJ2-1|TRBV9|TRBD2
TGTGCCAGCAGCGTAGTAGGGGGGGGACTAGCGGGAGCATGGAATGAGCAGTTCTTC
CASSVVGGGLAGAWNEQFF
>NA|TRBJ1-2|TRBV7-2|TRBD1
TGTGCCAGCAGCTCCCGCGGGGCCATAACAGGGGGCCTATATGGCTACACCTTC
CASSSRGAITGGLYGYTF
>NA|TRBJ2-5|TRBV29-1|NA
TGCAGCGTTGAATTGGGGGCTGAAGAGACCCAGTACTTC
CSVELGAEETQYF
>NA|TRBJ2-1|TRBV2|TRBD2
TGTGCCAGCATCCAACTAGCGGGGGGATACAATGAGCAGTTCTTC
CASIQLAGGYNEQFF
>NA|TRBJ1-5|TRBV13|TRBD1
TGTGCCAGCAGCTTAGCGGGACAGGGGGCTTATAGCAATCAGCCCCAGCATTTT
CASSLAGQGAYSNQPQHF
>NA|TRBJ2-3|TRBV7-2|NA
TGTGCCAGCAGCTTGGACAGACGCACAGATACGCAGTATTTT
CASSLDRRTDTQYF
>NA|TRBJ1-1|TRBV6-6|NA
TGTGCCAGCAGTCCACCGGACAGCGGGAACACTGAAGCTTTCTTT
CASSPPDSGNTEAFF
>NA|TRBJ2-3|TRBV19|TRBD2
TGTGCCAGTAGCAGACTAGCGGGGATCACAGATACGCAGTATTTT
CASSRLAGITDTQYF
>NA|TRBJ1-2|TRBV5-6|TRBD1
TGTGCCAGCAGCTTGCCGGGACAGGGACGACCGAACTATGGCTACACCTTC
CASSLPGQGRPNYGYTF
>NA|TRBJ1-1|TRBV5-1|TRBD1
TGCGCCAGCAGCCCGGGGGACAGTCGCACTGAAGCTTTCTTT
CASSPGDSRTEAFF
>NA|TRBJ1-1|TRBV28|NA
TGTGCCAGCAGGACAGGACGATCCTTGAACACTGAAGCTTTCTTT
CASRTGRSLNTEAFF
>once|TRBJ2-7|TRBV6-1|NA
TGTGCCAGCAGTGATTTGCGTACCAACTACGAGCAGTACTTC
CASSDLRTNYEQYF
>NA|TRBJ2-3|TRBV11-2|TRBD2
TGTGCCAGCAGCTACTATGATAGCGGGACAGATACGCAGTATTTT
CASSYYDSGTDTQYF
>few|TRBJ1-1|TRBV18|NA
TGTGCCAGCTCATCCAGGGGCGGTGACACTGAAGCTTTCTTT
CASSSRGGDTEAFF
>NA|TRBJ2-5|TRBV6-6|TRBD1
TGTGCCGGAGCCGGACAGGGTCCCGAGACCCAGTACTTC
CAGAGQGPETQYF
>NA|TRBJ1-1|TRBV6-5|NA
TGTGCCAGCAGTTCCAAAACACCGAACACTGAAGCTTTCTTT
CASSSKTPNTEAFF
>NA|TRBJ2-5|TRBV6-1|TRBD1
TGTGCCAGCAGTGAACCTGGACAGGGGAGCTCAGAGACCCAGTACTTC
CASSEPGQGSSETQYF
>once|TRBJ2-7|TRBV15|NA
TGTGCCACCAGCAGAGACAGGGGACCCTACGAGCAGTACTTC
CATSRDRGPYEQYF
>few|TRBJ2-5|TRBV6-5|TRBD2
TGTGCCAGCAGATTAACTAGCGGGAGGCAAGAGACCCAGTACTTC
CASRLTSGRQETQYF
>few|TRBJ1-2|TRBV28|TRBD1
TGTGCCAGCAGTCCCTTCGACAGGGACGTCGGTGGCTACACCTTC
CASSPFDRDVGGYTF
>once|TRBJ2-1|TRBV5-4|NA
TGTGCCAGCAGCTTCACCGGGTACAATGAGCAGTTCTTC
CASSFTGYNEQFF
>NA|TRBJ2-5|TRBV7-9|TRBD2
TGTGCCAGCAGACCTAGCGGACAAGAGACCCAGTACTTC
CASRPSGQETQYF